This T cell receptor (beta chain) derives from a study of blood T cells in healthy people across ages. General study findings and limits: Age showed a roughly linear inverse relationship with TCR beta diversity per million T cells. It was held that the diversity estimates obtained from one million T cells were underestimates. Fewer expanded clones and more diversity marked long-lived versus aged donors. In the absence of known donor CMV status, changes in expanded clonotypes were possibly confounded.

With regard to this clonotype: What it recognizes is unknown.

A J-beta primer mix and a sample-barcoded 5' primer were used in a second PCR of roughly 6 to 12 cycles. TCRdb redid the calling of the 5' RACE reads with MiXCR, one entry per CDR3 protein. Here the sample spans about 1.6 million distinct CDR3 sequences, roughly 32% being singletons. The clonotype originates from a woman in her twenties or thirties in good health. Sequenced material: blood.

The CDR3: CASSPNPGLISYEQYF. CDR3 nucleotides: TGTGCCAGCTCACCCAACCCGGGACTCATCTCCTACGAGCAGTACTTC. This chain uses TRBV18 with TRBJ2-7, with D tentatively TRBD2 (6 bases). The germline CDR1 and CDR2 sequences are KGHSH and LQKENI. The CDR3 is made up of 16 amino acids. Trimming removed 3 bases from V and 0 bases from J, with 15 bases in between.